Listed below are T cell receptor beta chains from one sample, sequenced in a study of blood T cell repertoires in COVID-19. Assay: immunoSEQ multiplex PCR; the TCRdb copy retains only in-frame clones and omits some. The sample has about 300,000 clones, 85% seen once. The sequenced material came from PBMCs or T cells enriched from blood (not recorded which). The receptors originated from a woman in her fifties or sixties who had recovered from COVID-19. CDR3s include the opening cysteine and the closing phenylalanine or tryptophan. D genes are given only for firm matches. Rows may omit the clone size; those that give it use once, few, many or a size class.

d_call j_call v_call clone_size cdr3_nt cdr3_aa
TRBD1 TRBJ2-3 TRBV5-1 - TGCGCCAGCAGCCTACCGGGACAGGATAGGGCAGATACGCAGTATTTT CASSLPGQDRADTQYF
- TRBJ2-2 TRBV5-5 - TGTGCCAGCAGCTTGATTCTAGGAACCGGGGAGCTGTTTTTT CASSLILGTGELFF
TRBD1 TRBJ1-2 TRBV10-1 - TGCGCCAGCAGTTATGACAGGGACTATGGCTACACCTTC CASSYDRDYGYTF
- TRBJ1-6 TRBV5-1 - TGCGCCAGCAGGGAGGGATTCTCCTATAATTCACCCCTCCACTTT CASREGFSYNSPLHF
TRBD1 TRBJ2-1 TRBV25-1 - TGTGCCAGCAGTGAATCTGGGACAGGGACGTACAATGAGCAGTTCTTC CASSESGTGTYNEQFF
- TRBJ2-3 TRBV19 - TGTGCCAGTAGTCCAATTCCGGGACAACGCACAGATACGCAGTATTTT CASSPIPGQRTDTQYF
TRBD2 TRBJ2-3 TRBV27 - TGTGCCAGCAGTTTATTAAGCGGGGTCCGAGATACGCAGTATTTT CASSLLSGVRDTQYF
- TRBJ2-2 TRBV9 - TGTGCCAGCAGCGTAGTAGCGCCGAACACCGGGGAGCTGTTTTTT CASSVVAPNTGELFF
- TRBJ2-7 TRBV28 few TGTGCCAGCAGGGTACGGGGACAAATCTCCTACGAGCAGTACTTC CASRVRGQISYEQYF
- TRBJ2-3 TRBV11-2 - TGTGCCAGCAGCTTGGCCCTCACAGGACGGGATACGCAGTATTTT CASSLALTGRDTQYF
TRBD1 TRBJ1-2 TRBV5-6 - TGTGCCAGCAGCTGGGGGACAGGAGACTTCTATGGCTACACCTTC CASSWGTGDFYGYTF
TRBD1 TRBJ2-7 TRBV6-2/TRBV6-3 - TGTGCCAGCAGTCGAGGGACAGATTACGAGCAGTACTTC CASSRGTDYEQYF
TRBD2 TRBJ2-1 TRBV7-6 once TGTGCCAGCAGCTATAGCGGGGGGGAGGGCGTCGGTGAGCAGTTCTTC CASSYSGGEGVGEQFF
- TRBJ1-3 TRBV29-1 - TGCAGCGTTGGGGCGGGTACTGGAAACACCATATATTTT CSVGAGTGNTIYF
- TRBJ2-3 TRBV7-3 - TGTGCCAGCAGCCAACAGGGCGGGGGCCCCCGGGGCCCAGATACGCAGTATTTT CASSQQGGGPRGPDTQYF
TRBD2 TRBJ2-7 TRBV6-2/TRBV6-3 - TGTGCCAGCAGTTACATACTAGCGGGGCTTGGGGAGCAGTACTTC CASSYILAGLGEQYF
- TRBJ1-6 TRBV13 - TGTGCCAGCAGCTTGAGGGTTGGCTCACCCCTCCACTTT CASSLRVGSPLHF
TRBD1 TRBJ1-6 TRBV7-2 - TGTGCCAGCAGCTCACGACCGGGACAGGTGAATTCACCCCTCCACTTT CASSSRPGQVNSPLHF
TRBD2 TRBJ2-5 TRBV13 - TGTGCCAGCAGAATAGCGGGAGGTCCAGAGACCCAGTACTTC CASRIAGGPETQYF
- TRBJ2-7 TRBV21-1 - TGTGCCAGCAGCAAACGAGGCGGGGCCTACGAGCAGTACTTC CASSKRGGAYEQYF
TRBD1 TRBJ2-3 TRBV2 few TGTGCCAGCAGGGCTGGGACAGGGGACACAGATACGCAGTATTTT CASRAGTGDTDTQYF
- TRBJ2-7 TRBV6-1 - TGTGCCAGCAGTGAAGCGCGGGGCCCTCCACCCTACGAGCAGTACTTC CASSEARGPPPYEQYF
TRBD1 TRBJ2-5 TRBV19 - TGTGCCAGTAGTAACCCGGGACAGGCGCTAGAGACCCAGTACTTC CASSNPGQALETQYF
- TRBJ1-1 TRBV6-9 - TGTGCCAGCAGTTGGGCCGCGAACACTGAAGCTTTCTTT CASSWAANTEAFF
TRBD1 TRBJ1-1 TRBV15 - TGTGCCACCAGCCGAGGGACAGGGGGCCTCACTGAAGCTTTCTTT CATSRGTGGLTEAFF
- TRBJ1-3 TRBV7-6 few TGTGCCAGCAGCTTAGCGGGGCAGACGAGCTCTGGAAACACCATATATTTT CASSLAGQTSSGNTIYF
TRBD1 TRBJ1-5 TRBV28 - TGTGCCAGCAGTCTTACAGGGGGCGTAAGCAATCAGCCCCAGCATTTT CASSLTGGVSNQPQHF
TRBD1 TRBJ2-2 TRBV5-1 - TGCGCCAGCAGCGTCACAGGGGCGAACACCGGGGAGCTGTTTTTT CASSVTGANTGELFF
TRBD2 TRBJ2-2 TRBV19 - TGTGCCAGTACCTTGAGCGGGGGCTACACCGGGGAGCTGTTTTTT CASTLSGGYTGELFF
- TRBJ1-1 TRBV14 - TGTGCCAGCAGCCAAATCCCGACACCTCTGAACACTGAAGCTTTCTTT CASSQIPTPLNTEAFF
TRBD2 TRBJ2-1 TRBV5-1 - TGCGCCAGCAGCCCGGGGACTAGCGGGGGGGCAAATAATGAGCAGTTCTTC CASSPGTSGGANNEQFF
TRBD1 TRBJ2-1 TRBV30 - TGTGCCTGGAGACAGGGGTCCTACAATGAGCAGTTCTTC CAWRQGSYNEQFF
- TRBJ2-6 TRBV3-1/TRBV3-2 - TGTGCCAGCAGCCAAGACCCCATCTGGAGCTCTGGGGCCAACGTCCTGACTTTC CASSQDPIWSSGANVLTF
TRBD1 TRBJ1-1 TRBV19 - TGTGCCAGTACCTGGACAGGGGGGGACACTGAAGCTTTCTTT CASTWTGGDTEAFF
TRBD2 TRBJ2-3 TRBV5-8 once TGTGCCAGCAGCCGAACCGGGACTAGCAGAAATACGCAGTATTTT CASSRTGTSRNTQYF
- TRBJ1-2 TRBV6-6 - TGTGCCAGCAGTTATGAAGGGGGAGTCTATGGCTACACCTTC CASSYEGGVYGYTF
TRBD2 TRBJ2-5 TRBV3-1/TRBV3-2 - TGTGCCAGCAGCCAAGTGGGACTAGCAGTCCAAGAGACCCAGTACTTC CASSQVGLAVQETQYF
- TRBJ1-5 TRBV7-8 - TGTGCCAGCAGCTTAGTCGGGGGGGTAATGGGCAATCAGCCCCAGCATTTT CASSLVGGVMGNQPQHF
- TRBJ2-7 TRBV19 - TGTGCCAGCAGGGGCTCCTTGTCCTACGAGCAGTACTTC CASRGSLSYEQYF
TRBD1 TRBJ2-6 TRBV3-1/TRBV3-2 - TGTGCCAGCAGCCAAGTTGACAGGGTCTCTGGGGCCAACGTCCTGACTTTC CASSQVDRVSGANVLTF
- TRBJ2-3 TRBV27 - TGTGCCAGCAGGCCCCTAAACACAGATACGCAGTATTTT CASRPLNTDTQYF
TRBD1 TRBJ1-1 TRBV30 - TGTGCCTGGAGGTGGGGACAGGGTTTCGCTGAAGCTTTCTTT CAWRWGQGFAEAFF
- TRBJ2-2 TRBV5-1 - TGCGCCAGCAGCTTGTCCGGGTTGAGAAACACCGGGGAGCTGTTTTTT CASSLSGLRNTGELFF